The following is a TCR beta chain sequence with its context. This clone was detected only once. Its antigen is unknown. No base-level quality is on record; no much larger clone is a single base apart. This entry is derived from a study of blood T cell repertoires in COVID-19 (dated by TCRdb to 2020 to 2022). Turning to the overall study: Samples from collaborators originated in the United States, Italy and Spain and spanned both the acute and convalescent phases of COVID-19. The material from the prospective study consisted of cDNA or gDNA derived from T cells, B-cell-depleted T cells, or PBMCs. The dataset comprised deeply sampled blood TCRbeta repertoires from subjects exposed to, actively infected with, or recovered from COVID-19. A freely available public database, intended as a resource for researchers studying the immune response to SARS-CoV-2, is where the repertoires were released. Samples came from the ongoing ImmuneRACE study (first 160 participants) plus 1,254 subjects from 6 global collaborators. Nearly every sample came with metadata listing a de-identified subject ID, COVID-19 status, age in years and sex. Where HLA class I and class II types were available, the types were taken from metadata supplied by the sample provider, not from assay-based typing.

TCRbeta CDR3 regions were amplified from genomic DNA using the immunoSEQ Assay, a bias-controlled multiplex PCR. The original methods were these. Within the assay, amplification of reference gene primers was used to estimate how many nucleated cells each sample contained. To quantify the absolute abundance of each unique TCRbeta CDR3 rearrangement, sequence reads were collapsed and filtered. For each sample, productive Simpson clonality was calculated by taking the square root of Simpson's diversity index across productive rearrangements. The immuneACCESS repertoire file appears here via TCRdb, limited to in-frame rearrangements. These files lack a portion of the clones; in checked studies, under half of the deficit traces to unresolved V genes, and the cause of the others is not known. Clonal size and the V and J genes are those of that table, whereas D and trimming came from the DNA. The sample table lists just over 50,000 clones, 70% to 90% of them with a count of one. The ten largest account for 4% to 5% of the sample.

The germline V gene supplies CDR1 KGHSH and CDR2 LQKENI. The germline ends are 10 bases apart after V is trimmed by 6 bases and J by 0 bases. Its CDR3 holds 14 amino acids, cysteine through phenylalanine. Only the CDR3 portion is preserved as DNA: 42 bases, with reading frame beginning at the first base. Whole blood was collected in K2EDTA tubes by collaborating institutions according to the institutions' own protocols. Collaborator samples were shipped for TCRbeta analysis as frozen whole blood, isolated PBMCs, or DNA extracted from either sample type. What the authors observed across the whole study: Clinical and demographic metadata were provided uncurated, with the amount varying by source and participant.

This sequence was found in a man of 80 years or more with active COVID-19. The specimen sequenced was peripheral blood. Rearrangement joined TRBV18 to TRBJ2-3, with a weak D call of TRBD2 (5 bases match). The nucleotides are TGTGCCAGCTCGTTAACGGGGAGCACAGATACGCAGTATTTT. Translated, this is CASSLTGSTDTQYF. Outside the CDR3, residues come from the reference TRBV18 and TRBJ2-3 proteins, so the full variable domain is: NAGVMQNPRHLVRRRGQEARLRCSPMKGHSHVYWYRQLPEEGLKFMVYLQKENIIDESGMPKERFSAEFPKEGPSILRIQQVVRGDSAAYFCASSLTGSTDTQYFGPGTRLTVL.